The source of this TCR beta chain is a study of T-cell reconstitution after alpha-beta-depleted transplantation in children. This clonotype was detected many times. Preparing the TCRbeta library involved the use of unique molecular identifiers. TCRdb reprocessed the PCR reads with MiXCR, giving one entry per CDR3 protein. The sample includes about half a million distinct CDR3 sequences, under 15% of them seen just once. The sample consisted of PBMCs from the stem cell graft donor, taken from the stem cell graft. This receptor was obtained from a human donor who donated a stem cell graft to a child with combined immunodeficiency.

CDR3: CSVDYDSQETQYF. The CDR3 DNA sequence: TGCAGCGTTGATTATGACAGCCAAGAGACCCAGTACTTC. This chain joins TRBV29-1 and TRBJ2-5; a weak D match, TRBD1 (5 bases). CDR1 SQVTM and CDR2 ANQGSEA come from the germline V gene. The CDR3 consists of 13 residues. The germline V and J ends were trimmed by 3 bases and 1 base, with 9 bases remaining between them.